This TCR beta chain was captured in a study of memory CD4+ T cells and cytomegalovirus serostatus. About this clone: Its specificity is not known.

The CDR3 runs 14 residues. V was cut by 5 bases and J by 5 bases, with 10 bases left in between. Germline V gene sequence: CDR1 MNHEY, CDR2 SVGAGI. Single viable CD3+CD4+CD8-CD45RO+ cells were sorted as the memory CD4+ T cells. Serum IgG to CMV pp150, pp28, p38 and p52 defined serostatus. Notes on the study in general: CMV serostatus prediction reached median AUC roughly 0.95, or 0.91 with US-trained model.

Measured with immunoSEQ multiplex PCR; TCRdb has only the in-frame clones, and not every one. The repertoire holds tens of thousands of clones, with 75% to 85% as singletons. The gene calls are TRBV6-5 and TRBJ1-6; D remains ambiguous. This TCR was recovered from an adult in good health and CMV-seronegative. The sample was memory CD4+ T cells from blood. The CDR3 DNA reads TGTGCCAGCAGTGCCGGTTTGCATAATTCACCCCTCCACTTT. Protein: CASSAGLHNSPLHF.